The following is a TCR beta chain sequence with its context. The source of the sample is a study of blood T cell repertoires in COVID-19. Study overall: Spain, Italy and the United States supplied samples that represented acute and convalescent COVID-19. In each case, the material was cDNA or gDNA derived from T cells, B-cell-depleted T cells, or PBMCs.

In the source study's methods: It was from reference gene primer amplification that nucleated cell counts were estimated. Sequenced by immunoSEQ multiplex PCR; TCRdb stores in-frame clones only, minus some. From that table come the V and J calls and clone size; the DNA was used to work out D and trimming. The sample holds approximately 350,000 clones, around nine tenths seen once. CDR1 and CDR2 (germline): KGHSH, LQKENI. V was trimmed by 6 bases and J by 3 bases, leaving 15 bases between them. The CDR3 consists of 14 residues. The specimen was peripheral blood. The TCR comes from a woman between 65 and 79 years old with COVID-19, enrolled during active disease. The chain couples TRBV18 to TRBJ2-7, with D possibly TRBD1 on 6 matching bases. In DNA form, the CDR3 reads TGTGCCAGCTCCCAGAGACAGGACGACTACGAGCAGTACTTC. This encodes CASSQRQDDYEQYF. The variable domain in full, with the rest retrieved from reference TRBV18 and TRBJ2-7, is NAGVMQNPRHLVRRRGQEARLRCSPMKGHSHVYWYRQLPEEGLKFMVYLQKENIIDESGMPKERFSAEFPKEGPSILRIQQVVRGDSAAYFCASSQRQDDYEQYFGPGTRLTVT.